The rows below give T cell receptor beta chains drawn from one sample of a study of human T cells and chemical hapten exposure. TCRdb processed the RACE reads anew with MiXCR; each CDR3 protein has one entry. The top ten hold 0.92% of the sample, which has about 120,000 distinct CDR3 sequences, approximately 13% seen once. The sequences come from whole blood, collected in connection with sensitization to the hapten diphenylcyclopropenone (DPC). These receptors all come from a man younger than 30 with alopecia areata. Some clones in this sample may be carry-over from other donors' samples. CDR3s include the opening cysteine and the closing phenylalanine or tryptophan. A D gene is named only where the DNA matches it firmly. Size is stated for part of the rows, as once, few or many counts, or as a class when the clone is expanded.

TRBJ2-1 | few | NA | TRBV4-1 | TGCGCCAGCAGCCAAGGTTTGGTAAGCTCCTACAATGAGCAGTTCTTC | CASSQGLVSSYNEQFF
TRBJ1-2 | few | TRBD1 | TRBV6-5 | TGTGCCAGCAGTAACATTGACAGGGGGGAGTACACCTTC | CASSNIDRGEYTF
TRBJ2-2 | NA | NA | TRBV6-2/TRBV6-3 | TGTGCCCACGCGAGGAAGTCGGACACCGGGGAGCTGTTTTTT | CAHARKSDTGELFF
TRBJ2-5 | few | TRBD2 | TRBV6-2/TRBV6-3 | TGTGCCAGCAGGGGACTAGCGGGGGAGTCAGAGACCCAGTACTTC | CASRGLAGESETQYF
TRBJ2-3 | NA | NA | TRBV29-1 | TGCAGCGCGGAACCCACAGATACGCAGTATTTT | CSAEPTDTQYF
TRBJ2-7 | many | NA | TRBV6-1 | TGTGCCTCCCTCAGCGGGGACATCGGGTTCCACGAGCAGTACTTC | CASLSGDIGFHEQYF
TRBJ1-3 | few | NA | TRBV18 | TGTGCCAGCTCACTCACTGACGGTATTACTGGAAACACCATATATTTT | CASSLTDGITGNTIYF
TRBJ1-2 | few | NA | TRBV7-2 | TGTGCCAGCAGCTTACAGGGGCTGTCAAAGGGCTACACCTTC | CASSLQGLSKGYTF
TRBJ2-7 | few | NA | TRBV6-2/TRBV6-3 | TGTGCCAGCACCTCAACCCAACTAGGACGCTACGAGCAGTACTTC | CASTSTQLGRYEQYF
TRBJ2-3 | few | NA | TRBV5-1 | TGCGCCAGCAGCCTCCTGGACAGCCGAGCCGCAGATACGCAGTATTTT | CASSLLDSRAADTQYF
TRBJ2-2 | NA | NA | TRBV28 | TGTGCCAGCAGTAGCCCCCCCGGAGGGACTAACACCGGGGAGCTGTTTTTT | CASSSPPGGTNTGELFF
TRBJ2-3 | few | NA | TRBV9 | TGTGCCAGCAGCGTAGCGGGCGGCTCCCGCCCGCAGTATTTT | CASSVAGGSRPQYF
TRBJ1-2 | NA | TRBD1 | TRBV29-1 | TGCATCTCATGCTGGGGACAGGGGAGACGGAAGGAGGGCTACACCTTC | CISCWGQGRRKEGYTF